A selection of T cell receptor beta chains follows, all from one sample in a study of CD8 T cells in ankylosing spondylitis. TCRdb recomputed calls from the 5' RACE reads with MiXCR, one row per CDR3 protein. The sample consists of fewer than 550,000 distinct CDR3 sequences, roughly 5.2% of them appearing once. The specimen was blood, either unsorted or a sorted T cell fraction (not recorded which). Receptors originate from a male donor with ankylosing spondylitis. Both conserved end residues are part of each CDR3. The order of the fields is D gene, V gene, clone size, J gene, CDR3 protein, CDR3 DNA. A D gene is named only where the DNA matches it firmly. Some rows mark clone size as missing; the rest say once, few, many or name a class of expanded clone.

D: NA
V: TRBV5-6
size: many
J: TRBJ2-3
CDR3: CASSSERWLASTDTQYF
DNA: TGTGCCAGCAGCTCCGAACGGTGGCTGGCTAGCACAGATACGCAGTATTTT

D: NA
V: TRBV4-3
size: many
J: TRBJ1-2
CDR3: CASSPNSDLRYGYTF
DNA: TGCGCCAGCAGCCCGAACAGTGACCTTAGGTATGGCTACACCTTC

D: TRBD1
V: TRBV11-2
size: NA
J: TRBJ2-1
CDR3: CASSGRTGVPYNEQFF
DNA: TGTGCCAGCAGCGGTAGGACAGGAGTTCCCTACAATGAGCAGTTCTTC

D: TRBD1
V: TRBV4-2
size: many
J: TRBJ2-4
CDR3: CASSPTLGTARLKNIQYF
DNA: TGTGCCAGCAGCCCCACCCTCGGGACAGCAAGACTAAAAAACATTCAGTACTTC

D: TRBD2
V: TRBV28
size: many
J: TRBJ2-5
CDR3: CASSFGLAGVKGETQYF
DNA: TGTGCCAGCAGTTTTGGGCTAGCGGGAGTTAAAGGAGAGACCCAGTACTTC

D: TRBD1
V: TRBV5-6
size: many
J: TRBJ2-1
CDR3: CASSPTGGSYNEQFF
DNA: TGTGCCAGCAGCCCTACAGGGGGCTCCTACAATGAGCAGTTCTTC

D: NA
V: TRBV15
size: many
J: TRBJ2-1
CDR3: CATSHGGTNEQFF
DNA: TGTGCCACCAGTCATGGAGGGACCAATGAGCAGTTCTTC

D: NA
V: TRBV4-3
size: many
J: TRBJ2-7
CDR3: CASSQKLRWGSYEQYF
DNA: TGCGCCAGCAGCCAAAAACTCAGGTGGGGCTCCTACGAGCAGTACTTC

D: TRBD1
V: TRBV15
size: many
J: TRBJ1-6
CDR3: CATSRVSPGQGPPLHF
DNA: TGTGCCACCAGCAGAGTATCTCCGGGACAGGGTCCACCCCTCCACTTT

D: TRBD1
V: TRBV18
size: NA
J: TRBJ1-1
CDR3: CASSLLRWDRDTEAFF
DNA: TGTGCCAGCTCACTACTTCGCTGGGACAGGGACACTGAAGCTTTCTTT